These T cell receptor beta chains were read from a single sample in a study of radiotherapy plus CTLA-4 blockade in lung cancer. The method was immunoSEQ multiplex PCR; TCRdb's version includes in-frame clones alone and lacks a portion of them. The sample yields approximately 28,000 clones, 60% to 85% seen once. The sample consisted of peripheral blood, taken from a patient treated with radiotherapy plus ipilimumab. These receptors originate from a human donor with non-small cell lung cancer that progressed on radiotherapy plus ipilimumab. Both conserved end residues are trimmed from each CDR3. Each record gives: V gene, D gene, CDR3 protein. A D gene is named only where the DNA matches it firmly.

V gene: TRBV7-9
D gene: -
CDR3 protein: ASTSTATYEQY

V gene: TRBV5-4
D gene: -
CDR3 protein: ASSSGADTEAF

V gene: TRBV21-1
D gene: -
CDR3 protein: ASSPRMGRGLSYSNQPQH

V gene: TRBV11-2
D gene: TRBD2
CDR3 protein: ASTSRTSGVFYEQY

V gene: TRBV7-6
D gene: -
CDR3 protein: ASSLRTTATDTQY

V gene: TRBV9
D gene: TRBD2
CDR3 protein: ASSASGSNTGELF

V gene: TRBV28
D gene: TRBD1
CDR3 protein: ASSPEGQGDTEAF

V gene: TRBV28
D gene: -
CDR3 protein: ASSPRGSYNEQF

V gene: TRBV28
D gene: -
CDR3 protein: ASSFLLDIAEQF

V gene: TRBV5-8
D gene: TRBD1
CDR3 protein: ASSVGDRSYNEQF

V gene: TRBV5-1
D gene: TRBD2
CDR3 protein: ASSFVSGGFTDTQY

V gene: TRBV4-1
D gene: TRBD1
CDR3 protein: ASSPGTGRGNTEAF

V gene: TRBV29-1
D gene: -
CDR3 protein: SVAEAFEQY